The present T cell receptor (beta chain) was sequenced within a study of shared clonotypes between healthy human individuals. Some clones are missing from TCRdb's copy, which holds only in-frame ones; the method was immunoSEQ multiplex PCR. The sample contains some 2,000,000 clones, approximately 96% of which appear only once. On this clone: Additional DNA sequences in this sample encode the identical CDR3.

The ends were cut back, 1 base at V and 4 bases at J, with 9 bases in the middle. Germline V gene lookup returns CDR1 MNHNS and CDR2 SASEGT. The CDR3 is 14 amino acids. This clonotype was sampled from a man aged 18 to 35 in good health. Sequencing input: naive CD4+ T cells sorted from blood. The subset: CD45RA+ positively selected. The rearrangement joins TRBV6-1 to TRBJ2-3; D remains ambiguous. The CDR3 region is CASSEGLVADTQYF. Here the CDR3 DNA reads TGTGCCAGCAGTGAAGGTTTGGTGGCAGATACGCAGTATTTT.